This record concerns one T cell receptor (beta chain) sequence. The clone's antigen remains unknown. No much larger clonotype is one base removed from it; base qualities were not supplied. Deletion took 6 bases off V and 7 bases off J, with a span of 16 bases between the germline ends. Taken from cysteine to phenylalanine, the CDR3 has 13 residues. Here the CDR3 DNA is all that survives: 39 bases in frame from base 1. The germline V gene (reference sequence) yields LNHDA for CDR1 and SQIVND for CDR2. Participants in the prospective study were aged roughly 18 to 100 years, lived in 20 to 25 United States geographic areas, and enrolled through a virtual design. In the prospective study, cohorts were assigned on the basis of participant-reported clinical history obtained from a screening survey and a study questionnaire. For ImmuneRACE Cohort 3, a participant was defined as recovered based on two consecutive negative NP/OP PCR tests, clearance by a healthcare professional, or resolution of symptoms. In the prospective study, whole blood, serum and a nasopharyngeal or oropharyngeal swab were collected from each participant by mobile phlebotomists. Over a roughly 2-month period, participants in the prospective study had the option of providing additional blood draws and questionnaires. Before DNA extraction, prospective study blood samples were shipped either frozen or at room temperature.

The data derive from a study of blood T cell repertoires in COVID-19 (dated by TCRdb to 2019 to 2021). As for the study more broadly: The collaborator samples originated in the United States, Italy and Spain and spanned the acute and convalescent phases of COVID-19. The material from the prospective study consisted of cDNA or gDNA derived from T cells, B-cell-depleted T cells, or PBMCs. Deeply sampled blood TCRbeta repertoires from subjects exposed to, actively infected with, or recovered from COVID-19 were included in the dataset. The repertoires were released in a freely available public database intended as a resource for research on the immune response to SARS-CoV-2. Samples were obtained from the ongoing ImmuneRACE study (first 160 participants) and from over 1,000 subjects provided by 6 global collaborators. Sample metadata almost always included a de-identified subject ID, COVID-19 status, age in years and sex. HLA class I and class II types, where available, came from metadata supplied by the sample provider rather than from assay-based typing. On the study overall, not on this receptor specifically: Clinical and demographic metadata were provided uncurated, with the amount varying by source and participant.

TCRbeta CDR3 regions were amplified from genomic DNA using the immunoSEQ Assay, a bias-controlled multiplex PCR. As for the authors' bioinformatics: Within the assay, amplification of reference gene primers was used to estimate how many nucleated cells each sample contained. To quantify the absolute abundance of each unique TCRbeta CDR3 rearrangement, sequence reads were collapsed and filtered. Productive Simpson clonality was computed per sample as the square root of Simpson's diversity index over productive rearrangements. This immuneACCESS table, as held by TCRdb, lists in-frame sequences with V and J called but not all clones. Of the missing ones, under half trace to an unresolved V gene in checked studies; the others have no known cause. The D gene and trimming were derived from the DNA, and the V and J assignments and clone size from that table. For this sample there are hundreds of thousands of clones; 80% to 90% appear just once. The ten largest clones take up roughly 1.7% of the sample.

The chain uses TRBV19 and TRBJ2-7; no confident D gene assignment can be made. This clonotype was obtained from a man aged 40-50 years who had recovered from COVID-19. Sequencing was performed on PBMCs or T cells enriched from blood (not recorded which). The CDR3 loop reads CASSIRSLGEQYF. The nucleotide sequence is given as TGTGCCAGTAGCATTAGGAGCCTTGGTGAGCAGTACTTC.